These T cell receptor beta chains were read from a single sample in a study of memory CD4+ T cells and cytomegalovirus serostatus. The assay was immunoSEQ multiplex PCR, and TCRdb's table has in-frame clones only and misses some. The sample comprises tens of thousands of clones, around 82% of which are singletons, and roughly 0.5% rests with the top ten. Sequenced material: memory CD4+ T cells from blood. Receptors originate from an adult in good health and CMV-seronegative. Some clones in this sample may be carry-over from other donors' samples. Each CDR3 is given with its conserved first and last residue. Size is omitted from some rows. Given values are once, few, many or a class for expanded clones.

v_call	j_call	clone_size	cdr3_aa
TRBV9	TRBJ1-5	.	CASSVLPRRDRDREESNQPQHF
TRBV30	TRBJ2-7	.	CAWSGLGQGAREQYF
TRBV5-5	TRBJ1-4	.	CASILGTLNEKLFF
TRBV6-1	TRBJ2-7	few	CASESRSSYEQYF
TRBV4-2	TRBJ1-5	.	CASSHVTDYSNQPQHF
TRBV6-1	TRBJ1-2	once	CASSRQGGDGYTF
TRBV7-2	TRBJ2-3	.	CASSPRTSEMTTQYF
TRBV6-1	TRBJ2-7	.	CASSPGSQRGQYF
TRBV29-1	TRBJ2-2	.	CSVGRARNGELFF
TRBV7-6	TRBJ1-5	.	CASSLAQSNQPQHF
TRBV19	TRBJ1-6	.	CASSTGVENSPLHF
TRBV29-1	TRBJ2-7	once	CSVEDWAGGSPYEQYF
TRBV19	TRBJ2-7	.	CASSMEEGVSYEQYF
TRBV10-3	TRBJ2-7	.	CAISGPGLDSYEQYF
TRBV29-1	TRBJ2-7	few	CSVESGTSSSEQYF
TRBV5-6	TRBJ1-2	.	CASSLDRGYGYTF
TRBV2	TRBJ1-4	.	CASSIFRGADEKLFF
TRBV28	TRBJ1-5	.	CASSLGAGQPQHF
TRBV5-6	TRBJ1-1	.	CASSQNRGRTEAFF
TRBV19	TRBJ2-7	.	CASSQGRVGEQYF
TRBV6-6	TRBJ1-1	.	CASRPGGNMNTEAFF
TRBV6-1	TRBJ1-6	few	CASIRDRGNSPLHF
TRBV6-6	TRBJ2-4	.	CASSRLREVSKNIQYF
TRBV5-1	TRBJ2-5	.	CASSVGDTQETQYF
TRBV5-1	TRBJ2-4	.	CASSPAPGLAGAIQYF
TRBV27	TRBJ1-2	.	CASSLTGTLSYGYTF
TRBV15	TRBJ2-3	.	CATSRDEGRGRWDTQYF
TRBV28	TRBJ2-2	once	CASSSLGTGELFF
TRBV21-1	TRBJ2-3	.	CASSKVRTSTDTQYF
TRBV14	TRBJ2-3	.	CASSQDPYTQYF
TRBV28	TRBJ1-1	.	CASRTGRTEAFF
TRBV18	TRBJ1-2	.	CASSPSQGSGYTF
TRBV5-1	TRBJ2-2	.	CASSLLGTGLSLTSGELFF
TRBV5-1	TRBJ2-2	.	CASSWGQGTGELFF
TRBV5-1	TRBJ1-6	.	CASSLGGFNSPLHF
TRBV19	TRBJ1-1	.	CASTTWARSNTEAFF
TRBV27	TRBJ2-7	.	CASSKEGTGYEQYF
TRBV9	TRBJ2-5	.	CASSSSGSVWETQYF
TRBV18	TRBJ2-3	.	CASSPAQGTGTDTQYF
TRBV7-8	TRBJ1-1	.	CASSSPGTGVRTEAFF
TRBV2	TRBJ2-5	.	CASSGLTAQETQYF
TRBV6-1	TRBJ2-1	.	CASSEVVEQFF
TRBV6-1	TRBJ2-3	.	CASTAEWGDTQYF
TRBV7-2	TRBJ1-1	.	CASSLGAIRSEAFF
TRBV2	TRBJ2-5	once	CASSRGTTGVETQYF
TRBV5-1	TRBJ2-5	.	CASSPSDRDGETQYF
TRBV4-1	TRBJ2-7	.	CASSQATSSGAYEQYF
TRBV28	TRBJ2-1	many	CASSLSQAKYEQFF
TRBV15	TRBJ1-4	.	CATRPSTTNEKLFF
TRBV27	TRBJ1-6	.	CASSSRDRYNSPLHF
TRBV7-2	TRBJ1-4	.	CASSSDPITNEKLFF